The present T cell receptor beta chain was sequenced within a study of T-cell reconstitution after alpha-beta-depleted transplantation in children. Overall study results and limits: T-cell numbers and diversity, one year after transplant, stemmed largely from T cells that were newly produced. Alpha-beta T cells present about two months after transplant were reported to originate from several hundred expanded graft clones.

Preparation of the TCRbeta library involved a method that used unique molecular identifiers. Each CDR3 protein gets one entry after TCRdb re-called the PCR reads with MiXCR. In the table there are about 900,000 distinct CDR3 sequences, about 31% of which are singletons. Only a few counts were recorded for this clonotype. The antigen remains unidentified. CDR3 size: 17 residues. Germline loops: CDR1 ENHRY, CDR2 SYGVKD. The J segment lost 4 bases and the V segment lost 0 bases, leaving 9 bases of the junction unmatched. The sequence derives from a boy younger than two who had a stem cell transplant for SCID, so the T cells may come from the graft donor. Here the sequenced sample was PBMCs, mostly from graft donor cells, taken 360 days after TCRalphabeta/CD19-depleted stem cell transplant. The genes are TRBV10-3 and TRBJ2-7, with 10 positions matching TRBD2. CDR3 in amino acids: CAISESAPGLAAYEQYF. The CDR3 DNA reads TGTGCCATCAGTGAGTCGGCGCCAGGACTAGCGGCATACGAGCAGTACTTC.